This T cell receptor beta chain was documented in a study of beta chain features in type 1 diabetes. Notes on the study in general: Shorter TCRB CDR3s, moderately but significantly so, marked every one of the four CD4+ subsets in Type 1 diabetes patients.

The CDR3 length is 14 residues. CDR1 is SGHNT, CDR2 YYREEE, per germline (reference sequence). V lost 2 bases to trimming and J lost 8 bases; unmatched junction nucleotides: 4. This clone was counted only a few times. Its antigen is unknown. The authors reverse transcribed all of the isolated RNA, so sequencing captured expressed TCRB transcripts. TCRdb's table, derived via immunoSEQ multiplex PCR, lists solely in-frame clones and lacks some. The sample records 95,000 to 150,000 clones, over 15% being singletons. Material: central memory CD4+ T cells from blood. V usage is TRBV5-4 and J usage is TRBJ1-4, with 9 bases identical to TRBD1. The sequence was obtained from a man younger than 45 with type 1 diabetes. CDR3 protein: CASSLQGAEEKLFF. CDR3 DNA: TGTGCCAGCAGCTTACAGGGGGCCGAGGAAAAACTGTTTTTT.